Listed here is a single T cell receptor (beta chain). The antigen remains undetermined. The read terminates 3 residues ahead of where the CDR3 ends, so the germline J gene completes it. The data were obtained in a study of T cells in women clearing cervical HPV infection. Study-level background: Case blood was drawn when the lesion was first found; control blood after infection became undetectable.

The CDR3 has 13 residues. In germline, CDR1 is KGHSH, CDR2 LQKENI. Here immunoSEQ multiplex PCR was the method, and the copy in TCRdb shows in-frame clones only, minus some. The clone table shows over 30,000 clones, with the ten largest holding less than 8%. Study-level findings and limits: CIN3+ cases had significantly higher TCR richness than controls; evenness did not differ. Each sample's T-cell count was unknown, possibly confounding richness.

The chain has TRBV18 and TRBJ1-2; unclear D gene. This clonotype was obtained from a woman aged 18-70 years with a cervical HPV16 infection that either progressed to CIN3+ or cleared (not recorded which). Sample: blood buffy coat. The CDR3 is CASSRLDVDDYTF. CDR3 DNA, as far as it was read: TGTGCCAGCTCACGACTGGATGTGGATGAC.